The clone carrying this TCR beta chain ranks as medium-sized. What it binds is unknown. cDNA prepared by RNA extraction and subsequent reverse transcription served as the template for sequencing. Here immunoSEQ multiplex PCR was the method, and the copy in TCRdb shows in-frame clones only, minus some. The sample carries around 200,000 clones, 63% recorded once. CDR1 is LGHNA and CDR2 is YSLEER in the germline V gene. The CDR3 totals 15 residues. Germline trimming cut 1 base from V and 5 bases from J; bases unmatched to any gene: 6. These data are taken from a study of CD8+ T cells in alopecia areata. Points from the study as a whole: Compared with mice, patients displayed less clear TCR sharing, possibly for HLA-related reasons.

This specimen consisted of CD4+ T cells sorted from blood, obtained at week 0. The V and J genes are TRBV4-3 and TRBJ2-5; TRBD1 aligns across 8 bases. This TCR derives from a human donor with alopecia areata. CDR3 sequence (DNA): TGCGCCAGCAGCCAAGGCCCTAGACAGGGGGAGACCCAGTACTTC. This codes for CASSQGPRQGETQYF.